Below, 3 T cell receptor beta chains from the same sample are listed, as sequenced in a study of metastatic and nonmetastatic thyroid tumors (dated by TCRdb to between 2020 and 2021). Before undergoing thyroid surgery, none of the patients had been given any kind of treatment. Libraries were made using PCR. The data were produced on an Illumina HiSeq 4000. TCRdb handled the public reads itself, with Q25 trimming in fastp and clone calling in MiXCR, and kept productive beta chains. Within this sample are 25,000 to 30,000 clones, with 16% of them counted one time only. The ten largest clones represent 5.5% to 7.5% of the sample. The material sequenced was blood. The receptors originated from a male donor with papillary thyroid cancer or a benign thyroid nodule (not recorded which). Some clones in this sample may be carry-over from other donors' samples.

Regarding this clone: This may be a read error: a much more frequent sequence differs by one nucleotide. Without the conserved terminal phenylalanine or tryptophan, this CDR3 likely stems from a read error. The chain joins TRBV2 to TRBJ1-1; D is possibly TRBD1 (6 bases). This CDR3 region has 11 residues. Between the trimmed V and J ends, which lost 8 bases and 7 bases, there was a span of 11 bases. CDR1 SNHLY and CDR2 FYNNEI come from the germline V gene. This CDR3 reads CASGQSDEAFL. Written as DNA, the CDR3 is TGTGCCAGCGGACAGAGCGATGAAGCTTTCCTT.

This clone has ten or more counts. The V and J genes are TRBV18 and TRBJ2-7; 7 nucleotides line up with TRBD1. The junction had 10 bases not matched to a gene; V was cut back by 6 bases and J by 2 bases. The CDR3 contains 15 residues. Germline values: CDR1 KGHSH, CDR2 LQKENI. CDR3 in DNA: TGTGCCAGCTCCCCCTCACGACAGGGCACCTACGAGCAGTACTTC. Translating it yields CASSPSRQGTYEQYF.

Of note for this clone: The junction and the germline gene differ at one end; a read error may be behind it. The chain is built from TRBV2 and TRBJ2-7, with 11 nucleotides matching TRBD1. The CDR3 contains 15 residues. The germline V gene has CDR1 SNHLY and CDR2 FYNNEI. The CDR3 sequence is CASREFGTGGPEQCF. CDR3 DNA sequence: TGTGCCAGCAGGGAATTCGGGACAGGGGGTCCCGAGCAGTGCTTC.